Below, 5 T cell receptor beta chains from the same sample are listed, as sequenced in a study of glioma-infiltrating T cells after dendritic cell vaccination. Measured with immunoSEQ multiplex PCR; TCRdb has only the in-frame clones, and not every one. The repertoire holds roughly 100,000 clones, with approximately 80% as singletons. This specimen consisted of blood, obtained before dendritic cell vaccination. Every receptor here comes from a human donor with glioblastoma.

The chain carries TRBV7-3 and TRBJ2-5; weak D call: TRBD2 (5 bases). The germline V gene encodes CDR1 SGHTA and CDR2 FQGTGA. The CDR3 has 13 amino acids. V was clipped by 5 bases and J by 0 bases, with 7 bases between them. In nucleotides, the CDR3 is TGTGCCAGCAGCCCCGGGAACCAAGAGACCCAGTACTTC. Amino acids: CASSPGNQETQYF.

The chain combines TRBV2 with TRBJ1-1; D may be TRBD1 (5 bases). The germline gives CDR1 SNHLY, CDR2 FYNNEI. V was pared by 5 bases and J by 4 bases, with 11 bases between. This CDR3 has 13 amino acids. The CDR3 nucleotides are TGTGCCAGCAGTTTAGGGGTCGCCACTGAAGCTTTCTTT. Translated: CASSLGVATEAFF.

This chain connects TRBV7-2 to TRBJ2-1; 10 nucleotides match TRBD2. V dropped 1 base and J dropped 0; count of bases not matched to a gene: 3. CDR3 length: 17 residues. Germline V lookup: CDR1 SGHTA, CDR2 FQGNSA. Here the CDR3 reads CASSLGIAGGSYNEQFF. The CDR3 bases are TGTGCCAGCAGCTTAGGCATAGCGGGGGGCTCCTACAATGAGCAGTTCTTC.

This clone was seen a single time. The chain couples TRBV27 to TRBJ1-4; D unclear. CDR1 and CDR2 from the germline V gene are MNHEY and SMNVEV (reference sequence). The V end lost 8 bases, the J end lost 4 bases, and 17 bases lay between the germline ends. This CDR3 comprises 15 residues. Here the CDR3 reads CASGDPVGSNEKLFF. The DNA of the CDR3 is TGTGCCAGCGGAGACCCTGTCGGTAGTAATGAAAAACTGTTTTTT.

J is TRBJ2-2 and V is TRBV27, with 8 bases that match TRBD1. Trimming at V came to 7 bases and at J to 0 bases, leaving 16 bases not matched to a gene. This CDR3 has 19 amino acids. Germline loops: CDR1 MNHEY, CDR2 SMNVEV (reference sequence). CDR3 in DNA: TGTGCCAGCACCCTCACCCCCCGACAGGGGCGTACGAACACCGGGGAGCTGTTTTTT. Translation gives CASTLTPRQGRTNTGELFF.